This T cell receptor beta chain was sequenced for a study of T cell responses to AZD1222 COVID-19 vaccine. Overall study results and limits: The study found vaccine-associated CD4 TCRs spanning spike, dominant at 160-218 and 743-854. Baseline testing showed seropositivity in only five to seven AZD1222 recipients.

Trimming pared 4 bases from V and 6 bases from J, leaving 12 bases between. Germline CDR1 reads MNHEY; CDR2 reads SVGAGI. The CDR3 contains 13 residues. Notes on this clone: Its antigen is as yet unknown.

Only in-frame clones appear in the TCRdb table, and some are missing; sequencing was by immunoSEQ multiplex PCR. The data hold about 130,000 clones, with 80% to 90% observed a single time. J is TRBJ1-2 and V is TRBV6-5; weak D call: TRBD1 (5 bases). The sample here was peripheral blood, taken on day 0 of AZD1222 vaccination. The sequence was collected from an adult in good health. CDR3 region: CASSSQRTHGYTF. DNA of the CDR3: TGTGCCAGCAGTTCCCAACGGACACATGGCTACACCTTC.